The clone carrying this TCR beta chain was detected a few times. The sample belongs to a study of response to subunit inactivated influenza vaccine. Trimming took off 7 bases at V and 6 bases at J, with 19 bases between the two ends. Per germline, CDR1 SGHVS and CDR2 FNYEAQ. The CDR3 runs 14 residues. TCRdb re-called the RT-PCR reads with MiXCR, one entry per CDR3 protein. The sample shows over 150,000 distinct CDR3 sequences, 13% to 15% of them seen only once. The chain employs TRBV7-6 and TRBJ2-7; possible D gene TRBD1, 5 bases. The sample was CD8+ T cells sorted from PBMCs, taken 4 to 6 days after vaccination. The sequence came from a man over 45 who received an inactivated influenza vaccine. CDR3 region: CASTPWAGLGEQYF. CDR3 nucleotides: TGTGCCAGCACCCCGTGGGCAGGGTTGGGCGAGCAGTACTTC.